The 7 T cell receptor beta chains below all came from one sample that was sequenced in a study of T cells in Graves' hyperthyroidism and ophthalmopathy. RNA transcripts provided the source from which TCR beta CDR3 regions were amplified. First-round RT-PCR of the TCR CDR3 relied on the HTBI primer set. Via MiXCR, TCRdb re-called the multiplex PCR reads, giving one row per CDR3 protein. The sample lists some 570,000 distinct CDR3 sequences, around 14% occurring once. Input material: blood. Receptors originate from a woman under 30 with Graves' ophthalmopathy.

V and J are TRBV19 and TRBJ2-5; no reliable D call. Trimming stripped 9 bases from V and 5 bases from J, with 16 bases between. The CDR3 consists of 13 residues. Germline V CDR1 and CDR2: LNHDA, SQIVND (reference sequence). DNA for the CDR3: TGTGCCAGCCTGGGAAGCTCAAGGGAGACCCAGTACTTC. Its protein is CASLGSSRETQYF. The full variable domain, completed using reference TRBV19 and TRBJ2-5, is DGGITQSPKYLFRKEGQNVTLSCEQNLNHDAMYWYRQDPGQGLRLIYYSQIVNDFQKGDIAEGYSVSREKKESFPLTVTSAQKNPTAFYLCASLGSSRETQYFGPGTRLLVL.

Worth noting for this clonotype: A much larger clone differs from this one at a single base, so this may be a read error. The rearrangement links TRBV15 to TRBJ1-1; 8 bases match TRBD1. The germline V gene has CDR1 LNHNV and CDR2 YYDKDF (reference sequence). The CDR3 length is 13 residues. This chain's CDR3 is CATSTDRGTEASF. Here the CDR3 DNA reads TGTGCCACCAGCACCGACAGGGGCACTGAAGCTTCCTTT.

This clonotype was counted at least ten times. V gene TRBV30 combines with J gene TRBJ2-7; 7 bases agree with TRBD2. The length of the CDR3 is 13 residues. The V segment lost 3 bases and the J segment 7 bases; nucleotides outside the gene matches: 9. The germline gives CDR1 GTSNPN, CDR2 SVGIG (reference sequence). The CDR3 bases are TGTGCCTGGAGCACCGGGACTACGGGAGAGCAGTACTTC. Protein: CAWSTGTTGEQYF. The whole variable domain, remainder taken from reference TRBV30 and TRBJ2-7, is SQTIHQWPATLVQPVGSPLSLECTVEGTSNPNLYWYRQAAGRGLQLLFYSVGIGQISSEVPQNLSASRPQDRQFILSSKKLLLSDSGFYLCAWSTGTTGEQYFGPGTRLTVT.

The chain combines TRBV5-4 with TRBJ2-7, with 16 bases lining up with TRBD2. CDR1 and CDR2 from the germline V gene are SGHNT and YYREEE (reference sequence). The CDR3 covers 17 residues. V trimming: 4 bases; J trimming: 2 bases; junction bases outside the gene matches: 6. The CDR3 reads CASSPGLAGGPPYEQYF. DNA of the CDR3: TGTGCCAGCAGCCCGGGACTAGCGGGAGGGCCCCCCTACGAGCAGTACTTC.

This chain links TRBV4-3 with TRBJ1-3, with no clear D. The germline gives CDR1 LGHNA, CDR2 YSLEER. CDR3 size: 16 residues. Deletions cut 0 bases from V and 4 bases from J, with 13 bases between. The CDR3 protein is CASSQDYGLGGNTIYF. DNA of the CDR3: TGCGCCAGCAGCCAAGATTACGGGCTAGGAGGAAACACCATATATTTT.

The table lists this clonotype with many counts. V gene TRBV3-1 combines with J gene TRBJ2-7; the match to TRBD1 covers 7 bases. The CDR3 is 14 amino acids. Looked up from germline, CDR1 is LGHDT and CDR2 is YNNKEL (reference sequence). V trimming: 2 bases; J trimming: 7 bases; junction bases outside the gene matches: 8. The CDR3 loop reads CASSQTRGSREQYF. The CDR3 region has the DNA TGTGCCAGCAGCCAAACCAGGGGGTCTCGGGAGCAGTACTTC.

This clonotype was picked up many times. This rearrangement joins TRBV6-5 to TRBJ1-1; tentatively, D is TRBD1 (5 bases). The V end lost 3 bases, the J end lost 1 base, and 9 bases lay between the germline ends. This CDR3 has 14 amino acids. Germline V gene lookup returns CDR1 MNHEY and CDR2 SVGAGI. The chain's CDR3 is CASSYRGENTEAFF. Here the CDR3 DNA reads TGTGCCAGCAGTTATCGAGGGGAGAACACTGAAGCTTTCTTT.